This T cell receptor beta chain derives from a study of blood T cell dynamics during melanoma immunotherapy. Study-wide background: First-line therapy was either pembrolizumab or nivolumab with ipilimumab for metastatic melanoma.

Described time point: pre-treatment baseline. Samples come from before therapy and from week 3 after the first blockade cycle. Germline loops: CDR1 KGHSH, CDR2 LQKENI. This CDR3 contains 16 residues. Trimming removed 1 base from V and 6 bases from J, with 15 bases in between. Each bulk PBMC sample had roughly 400 ng DNA loaded. Clones were read by immunoSEQ multiplex PCR, and TCRdb kept only the in-frame ones, dropping some. The profile shows 9,000 to 13,000 clones, around 91% of them singletons. The receptor's source is a human donor with melanoma. The V and J genes are TRBV18 and TRBJ2-2; possible D gene TRBD1, 5 bases. Sequencing used blood, obtained from a patient treated with checkpoint blockade. CDR3 sequence (DNA): TGTGCCAGCTCACCACTGGCAGGGTGGTCCGCCGGGGAGCTGTTTTTT. It specifies CASSPLAGWSAGELFF.